The 18 T cell receptor beta chains listed next were all sequenced from one sample in a study of blood T cell repertoires in COVID-19. Assay: immunoSEQ multiplex PCR; the TCRdb copy retains only in-frame clones and omits some. The repertoire includes 270,000 or so clones, approximately 89% of them detected once, and roughly 10% sits in the top ten. Sequenced sample: peripheral blood. Receptor source: a woman in her 30s with COVID-19, enrolled during active disease.

The chain is built from TRBV19 and TRBJ2-7, with D unresolved. The CDR3 covers 11 residues. V was shortened by 9 bases and J by 1 base, with 7 bases between the two germline ends. From germline, CDR1 is LNHDA and CDR2 SQIVND (reference sequence). CDR3 nucleotides: TGTGCCAGCGCAGATTCCTACGAGCAGTACTTC. It translates to CASADSYEQYF.

V and J are TRBV7-9 and TRBJ1-2; no clear D. This CDR3 region has 14 residues. Germline V gives CDR1 SEHNR, CDR2 FQNEAQ (reference sequence). V lost 2 bases, J lost 6 bases, and 13 bases lay in between. CDR3 loop: CASSLLRGVDGYTF. The DNA of the CDR3 is TGTGCCAGCAGCTTACTGCGCGGGGTGGATGGCTACACCTTC.

The chain is built from TRBV2 and TRBJ1-3; 10 bases match TRBD1. CDR1 and CDR2 from the germline V gene are SNHLY and FYNNEI. Trimming removed 5 bases from V and 2 bases from J; junction bases left unmatched: 3. The CDR3 totals 15 residues. CDR3 in amino acids: CASSIDRGPGNTIYF. CDR3 sequence (DNA): TGTGCCAGCAGTATCGACAGGGGGCCTGGAAACACCATATATTTT. Using reference TRBV2 and TRBJ1-3 for the parts outside the CDR3, the full variable domain is EPEVTQTPSHQVTQMGQEVILRCVPISNHLYFYWYRQILGQKVEFLVSFYNNEISEKSEIFDDQFSVERPDGSNFTLKIRSTKLEDSAMYFCASSIDRGPGNTIYFGEGSWLTVV.

The rearrangement links TRBV5-1 to TRBJ2-5; TRBD2 aligns across 10 bases. CDR3 length equals 16 residues. Per germline, CDR1 SGHRS and CDR2 YFSETQ. Trimming took 3 bases from V and 2 from J; bases not matched to a gene: 7. In nucleotides, the CDR3 is TGCGCCAGCAGCTCGGGACTAGCGTCCCTTCAAGAGACCCAGTACTTC. Amino acids: CASSSGLASLQETQYF.

The V call is TRBV18, the J call TRBJ1-6, with TRBD1 matching 8 bases. The CDR3 spans 17 residues. Per the germline V gene, CDR1 is KGHSH and CDR2 is LQKENI. With 3 bases clipped from V and 3 bases from J, the junction kept 7 bases outside the gene matches. The CDR3, as DNA: TGTGCCAGCTCACCTACAGGGGGAGGCGTCTATAATTCACCCCTCCACTTT. Translated, it gives CASSPTGGGVYNSPLHF.

The chain links TRBV5-1 to TRBJ2-2; TRBD1 agrees at 7 bases. There are 18 residues in the CDR3. J gave up 1 base and V 1 base, and 10 bases lay outside the gene matches. Germline loops: CDR1 SGHRS, CDR2 YFSETQ. The CDR3 reads CASSLQLDRLLNTGELFF. CDR3 DNA: TGCGCCAGCAGCTTGCAGCTGGACAGGTTACTGAACACCGGGGAGCTGTTTTTT.

The chain carries TRBV5-1 and TRBJ2-1; TRBD1 agrees at 8 bases. Germline V gene data show CDR1 as SGHRS and CDR2 as YFSETQ. J was trimmed by 6 bases and V by 2 bases; bases with no gene match: 1. This CDR3 has 13 amino acids. The CDR3 nucleotides read TGCGCCAGCAGCTTTACAGGGGGCAATGAGCAGTTCTTC. This encodes CASSFTGGNEQFF.

This clone appeared once. The V and J genes are TRBV5-1 and TRBJ2-5; 8 bases are a match to TRBD1. The CDR3 has 14 amino acids. From germline, CDR1 is SGHRS and CDR2 YFSETQ. V was clipped by 3 bases and J by 4 bases; unmatched bases: 5. Written as DNA, the CDR3 is TGCGCCAGCAGCTCCTTGGACAGGGTAGAGACCCAGTACTTC. Translating gives CASSSLDRVETQYF.

This chain connects TRBV6-5 to TRBJ2-1; tentatively, D is TRBD1 (6 bases). Per the germline V gene, CDR1 is MNHEY and CDR2 is SVGAGI. The CDR3 loop spans 13 amino acids. Deletions cut 8 bases from V and 3 bases from J, with 11 bases between. Here the CDR3 DNA reads TGTGCCAGCTGCCGGGACAACTACAATGAGCAGTTCTTC. Its translation is CASCRDNYNEQFF.

The rearrangement links TRBV11-2 to TRBJ1-6, with unresolved D. V was trimmed by 5 bases and J by 7 bases, leaving 15 bases between them. The CDR3 runs to 15 residues. Germline values: CDR1 SGHAT, CDR2 FQNNGV. The CDR3 DNA is TGTGCCAGCAGCCCCGCGCGGTCCCGAAATTCACCCCTCCACTTT. It encodes CASSPARSRNSPLHF. The whole variable domain, filled in from reference TRBV11-2 and TRBJ1-6, reads EAGVAQSPRYKIIEKRQSVAFWCNPISGHATLYWYQQILGQGPKLLIQFQNNGVVDDSQLPKDRFSAERLKGVDSTLKIQPAKLEDSAVYLCASSPARSRNSPLHFGNGTRLTVT.

The V call is TRBV6-5, the J call TRBJ1-5; TRBD1 matches 7 bases. Germline assignment: CDR1 MNHEY and CDR2 SVGAGI. V lost 10 bases to trimming and J lost 4 bases; unmatched junction nucleotides: 7. This CDR3 spans 13 amino acids. Here the CDR3 DNA reads TGTGCCACCCGGGACAGCTTAAATCAGCCCCAGCATTTT. Translation gives CATRDSLNQPQHF.

The sample holds one count of this clone. V and J are TRBV29-1 and TRBJ2-1, with D tentatively TRBD1 (5 bases). Germline V gene lookup returns CDR1 SQVTM and CDR2 ANQGSEA. The CDR3 is 11 amino acids. Between the trimmed V and J ends, which lost 6 bases and 10 bases, there was a span of 13 bases. The CDR3, as DNA: TGCAGCGTACAACCCGGACAAGAGCAGTTCTTC. The encoded protein is CSVQPGQEQFF.

The V call is TRBV4-1, the J call TRBJ2-1; 11 bases line up with TRBD2. CDR3 size: 17 residues. Germline V gene lookup returns CDR1 MGHRA and CDR2 YSYEKL. V was clipped by 1 base and J by 4 bases; unmatched bases: 6. CDR3 residues: CASSQVLGTSGYNEQFF. The CDR3 coding sequence is TGCGCCAGCAGCCAAGTATTGGGGACTAGCGGTTACAATGAGCAGTTCTTC.

As DNA, the CDR3 is TGTGCCAGTAGTATAAGGGCAGGGGAGGGACGACAGCCCCAGCATTTT. Amino acids: CASSIRAGEGRQPQHF. This rearrangement joins TRBV19 to TRBJ1-5; maybe TRBD1 (6 bases). The CDR3 is 16 amino acids. The V gene's germline CDR1 is LNHDA and CDR2 SQIVND (reference sequence). V gave up 2 bases and J gave up 7 bases, with 18 bases separating them.

Comment on this clone: The same CDR3 also results from other DNA sequences found in this sample. This chain links TRBV5-1 with TRBJ2-7; D is ambiguous. The CDR3 consists of 13 residues. Trimming shortened V by 0 bases and J by 1 base, and 5 bases separated the two germline ends. Germline CDR1 is SGHRS and CDR2 is YFSETQ. The CDR3 loop reads CASSLASSYEQYF. CDR3 DNA sequence: TGCGCCAGCAGCTTGGCGTCTTCCTACGAGCAGTACTTC.

The J gene is TRBJ1-1, the V gene TRBV30; 7 bases match TRBD1. The CDR3 totals 14 residues. Germline values: CDR1 GTSNPN, CDR2 SVGIG (reference sequence). The V gene end was trimmed by 2 bases and the J gene end by 1 base; junction bases not matched to a gene: 4. The CDR3 DNA is TGTGCCTGGAGTCCATGGACAGGGAACACTGAAGCTTTCTTT. It translates to CAWSPWTGNTEAFF.

The CDR3 loop reads CASSASGASSYNEQFF. DNA of the CDR3: TGTGCCAGCAGTGCCTCGGGGGCGAGCTCCTACAATGAGCAGTTCTTC. This chain links TRBV6-4 with TRBJ2-1, with D possibly being TRBD1 or TRBD2 (6 bases each). The CDR3 length is 16 residues. CDR1 and CDR2 from the germline V gene are MRHNA and SNTAGT. V was cut by 4 bases and J by 0 bases, with 13 bases left in between.

The rearrangement joins TRBV6-2 or TRBV6-3 to TRBJ1-2; unclear D gene. This CDR3 comprises 12 residues. Germline loops: CDR1 MNHEY, CDR2 SVGEGT. Trimming left V 2 bases short and J 2 bases short, with 3 bases between. The CDR3 spells CASSYQNYGYTF. In nucleotides, the CDR3 is TGTGCCAGCAGTTACCAGAACTATGGCTACACCTTC.